This TCR beta chain was sequenced in a study of beta chain features in type 1 diabetes. Overall study findings and caveats: Whether TCRB rearrangement is influenced by HLA type went unresolved here. A moderate, significant TCRB CDR3 shortening appeared in type 1 diabetes across four CD4+ subsets.

What was sequenced were expressed TCRB transcripts, since all of the isolated RNA had been reverse transcribed. Only in-frame clones appear in the TCRdb table, and some are missing; sequencing was by immunoSEQ multiplex PCR. The sample lists 150,000 to 190,000 clones, 10% to 13% occurring once. Remarks on this clone: Its target is unknown.

The J segment lost 1 base and the V segment lost 5 bases, leaving 3 bases of the junction unmatched. There are 15 residues in the CDR3. Germline V gene data show CDR1 as SGHTA and CDR2 as FQGNSA. The chain couples TRBV7-2 to TRBJ2-5, with TRBD2 matching over 11 bases. Input material: central memory CD4+ T cells from blood. The sequence was collected from a man under 40 with type 1 diabetes. CDR3 bases: TGTGCCAGCAGCCGAGGACTAGCGGGCCAAGAGACCCAGTACTTC. Translation: CASSRGLAGQETQYF.